The rows below give T cell receptor beta chains drawn from one sample of a study of T cells in Graves' hyperthyroidism and ophthalmopathy. TCRdb re-called the multiplex PCR reads with MiXCR, one entry per CDR3 protein. The sample has some 300,000 distinct CDR3 sequences, around 13% seen once. Input material: blood. The receptor set was obtained from a woman between 35 and 50 years old with Graves' hyperthyroidism. The CDR3 runs from the conserved cysteine through the conserved F or W. The order of the fields is CDR3 protein, V gene, CDR3 length.

CASSDGIRDTQYF,TRBV2,13
CASSLTRLASSYEQYF,TRBV3-1,16
CASSSGQGASVDEQYF,TRBV7-9,16
CASSVRGPEGGELFF,TRBV2,15
CASKVVAGDLEQFF,TRBV5-1,14
CASSQLGGQYGYTF,TRBV4-1,14
CATAAFFMNTEAFF,TRBV19,14
CASSEEGGGGPQHF,TRBV2,14
CASSLSGGYQDTQYF,TRBV7-2,15
CASSLGIITETQYF,TRBV7-2,14
CASSHRGRNTEAFF,TRBV3-1,14
CASSRLVLAGGPGKADTQYF,TRBV28,20
CASSSLAGRGELFF,TRBV7-2,14
CASDRVQDTQYF,TRBV6-1,12
CASSVRASLDTQYF,TRBV9,14
CASSEATPPEQFF,TRBV2,13
CASSTSRRARSNEQFF,TRBV28,16
CASSPIRGWSIQYF,TRBV18,14
CASSTRLAGSTDTQYF,TRBV19,16
CASSLPSGVGAQETQYF,TRBV7-8,17
CSADEISGGPYEQYF,TRBV20-1,15
CASSSLPGGSTDTQYF,TRBV28,16
CASSSAGTGGSYEQYF,TRBV28,16
CASSTPLAGVSDEQYF,TRBV2,16
CSARDKRNEKLFF,TRBV20-1,13
CSAPKPGQGAYEQYF,TRBV20-1,15
CSVLVQADTEAFF,TRBV29-1,13
CASSPGVSRTYEQYF,TRBV7-9,15
CASSQSRTTGYEQYF,TRBV3-1,15
CASSLARETQYF,TRBV12-3/TRBV12-4,12
CASSLLGGGGTEAFF,TRBV11-2,15
CASSFAAEGAYGYTF,TRBV27,15
CAVGSSETQYF,TRBV6-1,11
CASSPTADTQYF,TRBV7-9,12
CASSLGWGYNEQYF,TRBV7-2,14
CSASPRTGNTEAFF,TRBV20-1,14
CASSLQTGRAYYEQYF,TRBV7-9,16
CSARFRSSYEQYF,TRBV20-1,13
CASNPRGIGELFF,TRBV2,13
CATSTGQAYNEQFF,TRBV24-1,14
CASRGTSGRGYNEQFF,TRBV12-3/TRBV12-4,16
CATSGPTPVFYNEQFF,TRBV24-1,16
CASGSRGFTDTQYF,TRBV5-6,14
CASKGVATNEKLFF,TRBV19,14
CASSGGQWNEQFF,TRBV2,13
CASRAGTGGGEQYF,TRBV5-1,14
CASSHYTGPPANEQFF,TRBV9,16
CASSPFLVVETQYF,TRBV28,14
CASSGIVAPYEQYF,TRBV28,14
CASSPRQGLLYEQYF,TRBV11-1,15
CASSLAAGWAFF,TRBV11-2,12
CASSFRGGTDTQYF,TRBV7-9,14
CASARGGEAFF,TRBV6-1,11